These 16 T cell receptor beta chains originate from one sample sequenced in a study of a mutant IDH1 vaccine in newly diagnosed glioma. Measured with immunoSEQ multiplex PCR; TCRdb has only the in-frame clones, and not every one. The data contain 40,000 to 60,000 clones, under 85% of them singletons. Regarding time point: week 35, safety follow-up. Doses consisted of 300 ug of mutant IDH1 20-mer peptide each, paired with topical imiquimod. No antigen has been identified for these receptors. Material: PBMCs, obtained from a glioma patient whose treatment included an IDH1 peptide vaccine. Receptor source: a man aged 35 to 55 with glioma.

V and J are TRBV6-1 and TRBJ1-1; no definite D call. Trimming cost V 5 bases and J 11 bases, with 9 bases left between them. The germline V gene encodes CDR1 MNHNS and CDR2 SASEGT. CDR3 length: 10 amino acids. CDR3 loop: CASSWNAAFF. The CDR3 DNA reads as TGTGCCAGCAGTTGGAATGCGGCTTTCTTT.

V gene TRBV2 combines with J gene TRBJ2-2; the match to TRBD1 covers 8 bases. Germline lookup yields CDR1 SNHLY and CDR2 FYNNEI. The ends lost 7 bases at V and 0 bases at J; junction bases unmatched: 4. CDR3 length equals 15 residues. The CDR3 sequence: CASNLQGANTGELFF. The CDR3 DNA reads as TGTGCCAGCAATTTACAGGGGGCGAACACCGGGGAGCTGTTTTTT.

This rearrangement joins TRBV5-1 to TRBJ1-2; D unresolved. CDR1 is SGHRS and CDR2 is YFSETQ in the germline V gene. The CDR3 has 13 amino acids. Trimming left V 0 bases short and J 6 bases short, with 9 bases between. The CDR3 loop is CASSLAGPDGYTF. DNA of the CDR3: TGCGCCAGCAGCTTGGCAGGCCCAGATGGCTACACCTTC.

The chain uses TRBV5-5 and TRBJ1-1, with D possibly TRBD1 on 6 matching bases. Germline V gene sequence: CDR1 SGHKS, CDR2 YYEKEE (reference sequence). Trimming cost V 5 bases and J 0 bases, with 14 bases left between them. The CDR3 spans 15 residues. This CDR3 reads CASRRPGHLNTEAFF. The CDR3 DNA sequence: TGTGCCAGCAGACGACCGGGACACTTGAACACTGAAGCTTTCTTT.

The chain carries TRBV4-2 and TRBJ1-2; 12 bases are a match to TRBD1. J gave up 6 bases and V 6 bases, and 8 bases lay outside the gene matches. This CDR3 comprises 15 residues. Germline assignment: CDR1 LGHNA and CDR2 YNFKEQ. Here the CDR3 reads CASRPGTGGSNGYTF. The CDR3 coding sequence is TGTGCCAGCAGACCCGGGACAGGGGGCTCCAATGGCTACACCTTC.

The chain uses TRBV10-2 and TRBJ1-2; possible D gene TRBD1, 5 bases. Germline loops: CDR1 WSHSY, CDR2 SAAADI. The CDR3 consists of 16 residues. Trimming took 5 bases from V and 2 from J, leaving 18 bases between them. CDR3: CASSTGGADGNYGYTF. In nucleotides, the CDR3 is TGCGCCAGCAGTACCGGAGGGGCTGACGGCAACTATGGCTACACCTTC.

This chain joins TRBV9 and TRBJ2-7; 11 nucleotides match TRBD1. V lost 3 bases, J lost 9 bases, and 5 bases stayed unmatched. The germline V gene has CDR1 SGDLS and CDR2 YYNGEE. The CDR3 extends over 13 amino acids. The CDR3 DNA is TGTGCCAGCAGCGCCGGGACAGGGGGTCTGCAGTACTTC. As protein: CASSAGTGGLQYF.

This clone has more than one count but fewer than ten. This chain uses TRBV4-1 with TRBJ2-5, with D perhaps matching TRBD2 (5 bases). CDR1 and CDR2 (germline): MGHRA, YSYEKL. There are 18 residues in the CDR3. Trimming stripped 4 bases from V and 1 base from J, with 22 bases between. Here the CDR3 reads CASSRYLDLGLTQETQYF. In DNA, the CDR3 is TGCGCCAGCAGCCGGTACTTGGACCTAGGACTGACCCAAGAGACCCAGTACTTC.

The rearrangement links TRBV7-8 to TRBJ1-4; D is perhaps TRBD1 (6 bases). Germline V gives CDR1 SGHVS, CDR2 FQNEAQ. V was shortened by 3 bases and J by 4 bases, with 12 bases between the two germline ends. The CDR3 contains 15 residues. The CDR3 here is CASSLRGAFNEKLFF. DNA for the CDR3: TGTGCCAGCAGCTTGCGGGGGGCGTTTAATGAAAAACTGTTTTTT.

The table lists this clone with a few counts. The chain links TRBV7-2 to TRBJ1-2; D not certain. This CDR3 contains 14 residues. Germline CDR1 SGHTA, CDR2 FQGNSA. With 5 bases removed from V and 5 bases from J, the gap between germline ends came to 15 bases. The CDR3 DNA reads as TGTGCCAGCAGCCCCGGTGCGGTAGCTTATGGCTACACCTTC. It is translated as CASSPGAVAYGYTF.

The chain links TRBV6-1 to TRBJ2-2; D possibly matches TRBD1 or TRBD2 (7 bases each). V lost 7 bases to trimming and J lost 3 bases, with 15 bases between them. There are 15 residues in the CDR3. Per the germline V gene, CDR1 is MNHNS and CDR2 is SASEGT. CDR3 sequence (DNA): TGTGCCAGCAAAAAGGGGGCGGGGGACACCGGGGAGCTGTTTTTT. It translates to CASKKGAGDTGELFF.

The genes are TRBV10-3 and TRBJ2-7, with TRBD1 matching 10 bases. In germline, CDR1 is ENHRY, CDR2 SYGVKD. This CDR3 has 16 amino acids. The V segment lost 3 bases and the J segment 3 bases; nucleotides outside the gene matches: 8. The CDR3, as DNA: TGTGCCATCAGTGATCCACGACAGGGGGCAGGCTACGAGCAGTACTTC. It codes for CAISDPRQGAGYEQYF.

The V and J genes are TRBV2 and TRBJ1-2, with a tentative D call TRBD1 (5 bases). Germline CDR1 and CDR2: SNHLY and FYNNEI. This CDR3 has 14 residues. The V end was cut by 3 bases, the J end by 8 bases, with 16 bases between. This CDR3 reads CASSEVVGAQGYTF. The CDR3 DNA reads TGTGCCAGCAGTGAGGTAGTAGGGGCGCAGGGCTACACCTTC.

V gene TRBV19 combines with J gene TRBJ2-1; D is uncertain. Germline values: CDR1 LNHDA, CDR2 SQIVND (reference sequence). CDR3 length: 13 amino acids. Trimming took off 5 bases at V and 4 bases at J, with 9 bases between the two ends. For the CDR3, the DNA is TGTGCCAGTAGTGGGGATCCGTACAATGAGCAGTTCTTC. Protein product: CASSGDPYNEQFF.

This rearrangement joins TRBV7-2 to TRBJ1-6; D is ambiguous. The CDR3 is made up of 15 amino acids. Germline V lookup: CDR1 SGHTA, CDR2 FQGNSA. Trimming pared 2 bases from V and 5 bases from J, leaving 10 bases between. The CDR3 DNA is TGTGCCAGCAGCTTATCGCCCGGCCATAATTCACCCCTCCACTTT. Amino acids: CASSLSPGHNSPLHF.

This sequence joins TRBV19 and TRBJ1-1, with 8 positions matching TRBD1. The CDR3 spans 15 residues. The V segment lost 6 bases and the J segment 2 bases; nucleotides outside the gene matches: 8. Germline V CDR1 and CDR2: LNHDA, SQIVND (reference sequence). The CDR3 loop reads CASRPDRVSNTEAFF. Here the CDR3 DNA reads TGTGCCAGTAGACCGGACAGGGTGTCTAACACTGAAGCTTTCTTT.